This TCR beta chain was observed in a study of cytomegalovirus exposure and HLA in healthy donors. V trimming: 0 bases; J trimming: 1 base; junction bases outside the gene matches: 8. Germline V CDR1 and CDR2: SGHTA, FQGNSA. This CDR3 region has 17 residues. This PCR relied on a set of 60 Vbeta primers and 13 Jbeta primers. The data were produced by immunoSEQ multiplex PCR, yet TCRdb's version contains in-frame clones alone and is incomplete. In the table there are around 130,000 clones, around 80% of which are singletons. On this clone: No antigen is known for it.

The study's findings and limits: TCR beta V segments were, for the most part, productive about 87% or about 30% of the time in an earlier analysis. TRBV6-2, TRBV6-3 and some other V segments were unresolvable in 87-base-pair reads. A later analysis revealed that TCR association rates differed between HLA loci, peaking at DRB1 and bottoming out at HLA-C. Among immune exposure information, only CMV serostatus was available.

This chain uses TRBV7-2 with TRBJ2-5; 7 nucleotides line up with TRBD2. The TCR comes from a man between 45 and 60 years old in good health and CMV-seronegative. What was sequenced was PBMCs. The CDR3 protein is CASSLARTRGPQETQYF. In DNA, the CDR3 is TGTGCCAGCAGCTTAGCTAGGACTAGAGGCCCCCAAGAGACCCAGTACTTC.